This paragraph reports one T cell receptor (beta chain). What it recognizes is unknown. This specimen belongs to a study of T cells after yellow fever vaccination. Across the whole study: Low-cell-number fractions were prepared with SMART-Seq v4 Ultra Low Input. Study findings and constraints: Just a small share of clonotypes turned up in the CD4 compartment as well as the CD8 compartment. Most primary-vaccination clones recurred post-booster (just under 98% CD4, about 90% CD8).

5'RACE template switching produced TCR cDNA carrying a universal primer site and UMIs. TCRdb fed the 5' RACE reads into MiXCR, producing one record per CDR3 protein. The table lists approximately 550,000 distinct CDR3 sequences, 13% of them singletons. This CDR3 spans 15 amino acids. Trimming pared 8 bases from V and 3 bases from J, leaving 20 bases between. Germline V CDR1 and CDR2: DFQATT, SNEGSKA (reference sequence). This specimen was PBMCs, taken on the day of the yellow fever booster vaccination. This chain links TRBV20-1 with TRBJ2-1; a possible D gene is TRBD2 (7 bases). This sequence was found in a man aged 25-40 years who received the YFV17D yellow fever vaccine. The CDR3 is CSTTRGRVFYNEQFF. CDR3 nucleotides: TGCAGTACCACTAGGGGGAGGGTCTTCTACAATGAGCAGTTCTTC.